This T cell receptor beta chain was retrieved from a study of control samples from healthy donors and cancer patients. The data were produced by immunoSEQ multiplex PCR, yet TCRdb's version contains in-frame clones alone and is incomplete. This table has 100,000 to 150,000 clones, around nine tenths appearing once. CDR1 is SGHNT, CDR2 YYREEE, per germline (reference sequence). The CDR3 covers 15 residues. Trimming removed 3 bases at V and 1 base at J, with 10 bases between. Sequencing used blood. The source is a man between 18 and 29 years old in good health. The chain recombines TRBV5-4 with TRBJ1-4; D is undetermined. CDR3 coding DNA: TGTGCCAGCAGCTCCAACACCAGAACTAATGAAAAACTGTTTTTT. The encoded protein is CASSSNTRTNEKLFF.